This TCR beta chain is drawn from a study of blood T cell repertoires in COVID-19. Background on the study: Whether acute or convalescent, the COVID-19 samples came from the United States, Italy and Spain. T cells, B-cell-depleted T cells, or PBMCs supplied cDNA or gDNA.

Enrolment of Seattle patients took place during active infection, and they were followed longitudinally. In the original processing: Reference gene primer amplification gave nucleated cell count estimates. TCRdb's copy holds only in-frame clones and misses some; the assay was immunoSEQ multiplex PCR. The V and J calls and clone size are taken from that table; D and trimming were inferred from the DNA. The table has approximately 50,000 clones, approximately 80% seen once. The germline CDR1 and CDR2 sequences are LGHDT and YNNKEL (reference sequence). The CDR3 length is 15 residues. Trimming took 0 bases from V and 2 from J, leaving 11 bases between them.

The J gene is TRBJ2-7, the V gene TRBV3-1 (or the pseudogene TRBV3-2), with D possibly being TRBD2 (5 bases). Sample: peripheral blood. The receptor was isolated from a man between 60 and 75 years old with COVID-19, enrolled during active disease. The CDR3 sequence is CASSQDQGRAYEQYF. In DNA form, the CDR3 reads TGTGCCAGCAGCCAAGATCAAGGGAGAGCCTACGAGCAGTACTTC.